This T cell receptor (beta chain) came from a study of cytomegalovirus exposure and HLA in healthy donors (dated by TCRdb to 2016 to 2017). Context from the whole study: According to an earlier analysis of around 600 of the donors, about 179 million T cells yielded 100 million or so unique TCR beta sequences and more than 250 Gb of sequence data. About 280 gigabases of sequencing data and tens of millions of unique TCR sequences were included in an early release covering about 620 HLA-typed donors. Of the approximately 370 genotyped donors, less than 90% were placed in the genetic ancestry cluster associated with self-reported Caucasian donors. The study was designed to test whether signatures of past pathogen exposure could be identified by cataloging public T cell receptors. The T cell repertoires of roughly 660 subjects were profiled by immunosequencing and related to cytomegalovirus serostatus. A separate validation cohort of roughly 110 different subjects was used in addition to the roughly 670-subject first cohort. High-throughput TCR immunosequencing, statistical association of individual TCRs with disease status, and machine learning were combined to predict cytomegalovirus infection status. In a later analysis, previously published TCR beta repertoires from 550 to 750 donors were re-analyzed and high-resolution HLA genotyping was added so that TCR occurrence patterns could be studied. Rather than using new phenotypic data, the later analysis identified candidate immune exposures from TCR beta sequences and from how often those sequences occurred across donors. To decide whether each TCR beta V gene segment behaved as functional or pseudogenic, an earlier analysis of nearly 600 of the donors relied on high-throughput TCR beta sequencing. Alongside the repertoire data, information on donor age, sex, ethnicity and CMV serostatus was compiled. A later genetic analysis used genome-wide SNP genotypes for about 60% of the roughly 700 donors, treating that subset as a discovery cohort. All discovery cohort repertoires had been generated on a single sequencing platform. HLA typing included class I and class II loci at four-digit resolution. The number of donors typed differed by locus, with 629-630 for A, B, C, DRB1 and DQB1, around 500 for DQA1, about 610 for DPA1, and some 470 for DPB1. Because of strong linkage in the cohort, five DR-DQ haplotypes were treated as single units for association and clustering. Among a few hundred genotyped donors of the cohort, an average of approximately 230,000 unique TCR beta nucleotide sequences were sequenced per donor, around 18% of them non-productive. Broad study findings and their caveats: An association between a missense DCLRE1C variant and V-gene and J-gene trimming of TCR beta chains was found in a later genetic analysis and replicated in an independent cohort. Broadly in line with IMGT annotations, most TCR beta V segments showed up in productive rearrangements about 87% or about 30% of the time in an earlier analysis of under 700 of the donors. Assigning TCR associations to individual alleles was difficult when HLA alleles, especially DR and DQ, strongly co-occurred. The authors suggested that the approach could potentially be extended to other disease states and immunological phenotypes. According to a later analysis, parvovirus B19, influenza, CMV and Epstein-Barr virus appeared linked to several top co-occurrence clusters. Because HLA typing was missing for some donors at each locus, association tests included only the typed subset. In a later analysis, TCR association rates were found to vary across HLA loci, with the most associated TCRs seen for DRB1 alleles and the fewest for HLA-C alleles. A total of 164 TCR beta chains were listed by the study as associated with cytomegalovirus. According to a later genetic analysis, donors in an Asian-associated ancestry cluster had fewer N-insertions in productive TCRs than the roughly 700-donor mean. Some IMGT-functional V segments, including TRBV6-2 and TRBV6-3, could not be distinguished by the 87-base-pair reads and were therefore excluded. A further reported finding was that TCR beta sequences accurately predicted the HLA-A and HLA-B alleles for most subjects in the first cohort. In vitro tests confirmed that three of the cytomegalovirus-associated TCR beta chains recognize cytomegalovirus antigens. Most CMV-associated TCR beta chains appeared to be HLA-restricted in a later analysis, and the HLA associations seemed to be driven largely by CMV exposure. A group of highly shared sequence variants was considered likely to be a technical artifact of the sequencing pipeline. Correlated functional status among segregating V segments might be attributable to linkage disequilibrium, but an unknown experimental factor could not be ruled out. The classifier was reported to diagnose cytomegalovirus status with high specificity and sensitivity in both the original and validation cohorts. While some public TCRs were present in many individuals, most TCR sequences turned up only very rarely across donors. The presence/absence analyses assumed that sequencing depth was roughly uniform across donors, and that assumption may not be true. Because counts were too low, approximately 15 rarely observed V segments, including chromosome 9 orphons, were excluded from the earlier analysis of a few hundred of the donors. The cohort was sequenced for TCR beta chains only, and without alpha or paired-chain data the features that could be detected were limited. In a later analysis, HLA-associated TCR beta chains were found to be more clonally expanded and to have lower generation probabilities than equally common non-associated chains. Specific HLA alleles were associated with around 18,000 TCR beta sequences at a false discovery rate of 0.05 in a later analysis. CMV serostatus was the only immune exposure information available for the cohort.

Note on this clone: Its antigen has not been determined. It has no much larger one-base neighbor in the sample; base qualities were not kept.

The cysteine opens and the phenylalanine closes a CDR3 of 14 amino acids. Only the CDR3 DNA is retained, 42 bases long and in frame from the first base. As encoded in the germline V gene, CDR1 is KGHSH while CDR2 is LQKENI. V was cut back by 4 bases and J by 3 bases, leaving a gap of 12 bases between them. Libraries were built with the immunoSEQ multiplex PCR assay. For the multiplex PCR, a mixture combining 60 forward primers for TCR Vbeta segments and 13 reverse primers for TCR Jbeta segments was used. The CDR3 region of rearranged TCR beta genes was amplified from genomic DNA by a multiplex PCR assay. On the Illumina HiSeq System, the amplified TCR beta libraries were sequenced as 87-base-pair reads. The original pipeline was this. In a later analysis, around 80 million unique TCR beta chains were counted across the approximately 620 repertoires, and approximately 9.9 million of these chains were shared by at least two donors. A nearest-neighbor algorithm error-corrected the raw reads and collapsed the reads into unique sequences, merging closely related sequences to remove PCR and sequencing errors. To assign V, D and J gene segments, CDR3 sequences were aligned to IMGT reference sequences. For a sequence to be retained, a match of at least six nucleotides was required to both a V gene segment and a J gene segment. Rearrangements were classified as productive when the CDR3 lacked stop codons and remained in frame with V and J, and all other rearrangements were classified as non-productive. Following IMGT convention, CDR3 was defined as the stretch from the second conserved V-encoded cysteine to the conserved J-encoded phenylalanine. The earlier analysis of about 620 of the donors excluded sequences that lacked an unambiguous match to a single V gene segment. In an earlier analysis of approximately 590 of the donors, a V segment was called functional when productive rearrangements were above 56.7%, and segregating when the standard deviation between donors exceeded 5%. A statistical classification framework was built to diagnose cytomegalovirus status from the catalog of TCR beta chain sequences. In a later analysis, V and J genes were assigned by comparing TCR nucleotide sequences against IMGT/GENE-DB human TR gene sequences. In a later analysis, CDR3 sequences and most-parsimonious VDJ recombination scenarios were assigned using the TCRdist pipeline. In a later analysis, each TCR beta chain was defined by its CDR3 amino acid sequence together with its V-gene family, and reads without a unique V-gene family were excluded. A later analysis removed roughly 590 highly shared, low-generation-probability nucleotide sequences to deal with suspected cross-contamination and a sequencing artifact. For each public chain, a later analysis derived a clonal expansion index from normalized ranks of inferred template counts within each repertoire. In a later analysis, generation probabilities were computed with a VDJ recombination model fitted to out-of-frame rearrangements, and the resulting probabilities were checked against IGoR. In a later analysis, TCR-TCR, TCR-HLA and TCR-CMV co-occurrence was scored with hypergeometric tests, and a repertoire-size bias correction was applied to TCR pairs. In a later analysis, false discovery rates were estimated by permuting HLA or CMV assignments 20 times. In a later analysis, co-occurring TCRs were grouped with DBSCAN, and TCRdist sequence similarity was added when clustering was performed within HLA-allele-positive subsets. Co-occurrence clustering excluded repertoires with fewer than 30,000 or more than 120,000 public chains, plus five with anomalous nucleotide sharing. TCRdb provides this immuneACCESS table in a form limited to in-frame rearrangements. Some clones are lacking; in checked studies, under half of them reflect an unresolved V gene, and why the rest are absent is not known. V, J and clone size derive from that table, while D and trimming were established from the DNA sequence. The sample yields around 130,000 clones; roughly 82% were counted once. The ten largest make up roughly 3% of the sample.

The cohort comprised some 680 healthy bone marrow donors. At the time of sampling, all cohort members were nominally healthy, though unrecorded immune exposures were likely present. The donor was CMV seropositive and was included in the group of around 300 seropositive cohort members. Each donor provided a peripheral blood sample, and peripheral blood mononuclear cells were used for TCR beta sequencing. The Qiagen DNeasy Blood Extraction Kit was used to extract genomic DNA from the blood cell samples. The sequence is built from TRBV18 and TRBJ1-1; too little of a D gene remains to name it. This TCR was recovered from a woman between 40 and 50 years old in good health and CMV-seropositive. The sample comprised PBMCs. In nucleotide form, the sequence is TGTGCCAGCTCACTCTTGAGGGAGGACACTGAAGCTTTCTTT. This codes for CASSLLREDTEAFF. Joined to the reference TRBV18 and TRBJ1-1 proteins, this CDR3 gives the full variable domain: NAGVMQNPRHLVRRRGQEARLRCSPMKGHSHVYWYRQLPEEGLKFMVYLQKENIIDESGMPKERFSAEFPKEGPSILRIQQVVRGDSAAYFCASSLLREDTEAFFGQGTRLTVV.